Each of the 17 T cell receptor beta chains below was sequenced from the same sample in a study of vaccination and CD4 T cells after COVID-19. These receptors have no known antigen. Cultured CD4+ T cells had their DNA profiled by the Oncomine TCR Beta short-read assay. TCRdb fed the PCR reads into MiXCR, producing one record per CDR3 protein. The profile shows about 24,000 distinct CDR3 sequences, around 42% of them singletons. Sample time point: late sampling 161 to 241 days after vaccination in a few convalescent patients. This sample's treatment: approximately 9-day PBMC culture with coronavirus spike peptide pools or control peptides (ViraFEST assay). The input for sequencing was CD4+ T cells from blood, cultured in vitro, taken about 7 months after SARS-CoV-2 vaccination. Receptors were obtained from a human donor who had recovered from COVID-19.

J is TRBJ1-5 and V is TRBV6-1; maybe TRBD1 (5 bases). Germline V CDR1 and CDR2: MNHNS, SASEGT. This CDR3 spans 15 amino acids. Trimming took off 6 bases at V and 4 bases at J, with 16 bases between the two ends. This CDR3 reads CASSRAGLPNQPQHF. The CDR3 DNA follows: TGTGCCAGCAGCCGGGCGGGACTCCCTAATCAGCCCCAGCATTTT.

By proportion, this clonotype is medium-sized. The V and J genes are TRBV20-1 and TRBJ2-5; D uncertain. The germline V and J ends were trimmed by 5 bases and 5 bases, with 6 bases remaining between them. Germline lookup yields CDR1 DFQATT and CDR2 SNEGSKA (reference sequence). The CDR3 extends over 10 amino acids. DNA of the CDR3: TGCAGTGCTGGGAAGGAGACCCAGTACTTC. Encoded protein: CSAGKETQYF.

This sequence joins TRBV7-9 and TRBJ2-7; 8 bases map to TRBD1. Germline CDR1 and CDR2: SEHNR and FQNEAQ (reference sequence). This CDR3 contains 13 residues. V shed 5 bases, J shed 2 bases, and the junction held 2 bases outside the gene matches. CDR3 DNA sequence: TGTGCCAGCAGCCCGACAGGGGCCTACGAGCAGTACTTC. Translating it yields CASSPTGAYEQYF.

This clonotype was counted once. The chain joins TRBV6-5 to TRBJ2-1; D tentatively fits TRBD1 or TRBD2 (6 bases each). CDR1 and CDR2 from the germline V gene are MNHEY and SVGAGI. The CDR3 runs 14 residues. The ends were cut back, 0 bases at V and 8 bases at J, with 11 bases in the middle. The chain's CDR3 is CASSYSRGVDEQFF. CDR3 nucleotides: TGTGCCAGCAGTTACTCGAGGGGGGTTGATGAGCAGTTCTTC.

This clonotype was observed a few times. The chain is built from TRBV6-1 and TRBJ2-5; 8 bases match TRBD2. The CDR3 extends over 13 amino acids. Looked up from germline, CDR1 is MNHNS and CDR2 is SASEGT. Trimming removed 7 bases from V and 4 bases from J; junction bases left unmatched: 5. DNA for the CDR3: TGTGCCAGCATGCGGGAGGCCCTAGAGACCCAGTACTTC. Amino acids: CASMREALETQYF.

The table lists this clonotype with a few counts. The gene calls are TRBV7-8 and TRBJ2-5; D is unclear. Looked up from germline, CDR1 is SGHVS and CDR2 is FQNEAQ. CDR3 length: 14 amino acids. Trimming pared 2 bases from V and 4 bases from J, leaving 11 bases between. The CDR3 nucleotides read TGTGCCAGCAGCTTAAATCCAACGGGAGAGACCCAGTACTTC. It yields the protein CASSLNPTGETQYF.

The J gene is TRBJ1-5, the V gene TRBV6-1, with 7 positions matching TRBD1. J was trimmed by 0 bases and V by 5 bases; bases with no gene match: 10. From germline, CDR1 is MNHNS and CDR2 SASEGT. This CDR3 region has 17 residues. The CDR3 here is CASSTGDSFYSNQPQHF. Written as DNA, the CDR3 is TGTGCCAGCAGTACAGGGGACTCTTTCTATAGCAATCAGCCCCAGCATTTT.

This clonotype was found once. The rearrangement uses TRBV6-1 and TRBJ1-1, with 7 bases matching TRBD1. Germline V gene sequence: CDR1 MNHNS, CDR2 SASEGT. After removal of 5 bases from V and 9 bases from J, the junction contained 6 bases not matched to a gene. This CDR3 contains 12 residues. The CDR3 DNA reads TGTGCCAGCAGTCAGACAGGGACGAAAGCTTTCTTT. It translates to CASSQTGTKAFF.

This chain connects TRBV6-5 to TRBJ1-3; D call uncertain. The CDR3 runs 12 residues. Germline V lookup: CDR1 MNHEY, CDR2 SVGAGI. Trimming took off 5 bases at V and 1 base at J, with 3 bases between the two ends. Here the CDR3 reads CASSQSGNTIYF. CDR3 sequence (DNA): TGTGCCAGCAGTCAGTCTGGAAACACCATATATTTT.

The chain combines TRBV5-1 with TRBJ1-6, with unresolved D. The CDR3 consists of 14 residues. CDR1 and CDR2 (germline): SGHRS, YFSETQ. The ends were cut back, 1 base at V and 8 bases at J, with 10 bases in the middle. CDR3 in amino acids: CASSLLTTDSPLHF. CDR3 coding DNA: TGCGCCAGCAGCTTGTTGACAACGGATTCACCCCTCCACTTT.

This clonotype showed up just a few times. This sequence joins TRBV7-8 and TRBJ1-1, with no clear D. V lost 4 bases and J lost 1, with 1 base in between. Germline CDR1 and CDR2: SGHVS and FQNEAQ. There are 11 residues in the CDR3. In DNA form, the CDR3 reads TGTGCCAGCAGCTCGAACACTGAAGCTTTCTTT. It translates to CASSSNTEAFF.

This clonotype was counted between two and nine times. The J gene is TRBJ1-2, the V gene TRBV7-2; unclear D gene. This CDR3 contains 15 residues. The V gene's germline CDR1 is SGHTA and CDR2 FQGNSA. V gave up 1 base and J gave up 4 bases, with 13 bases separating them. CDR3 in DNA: TGTGCCAGCAGCTTAGAACGAGGGAAAAGCTATGGCTACACCTTC. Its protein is CASSLERGKSYGYTF.

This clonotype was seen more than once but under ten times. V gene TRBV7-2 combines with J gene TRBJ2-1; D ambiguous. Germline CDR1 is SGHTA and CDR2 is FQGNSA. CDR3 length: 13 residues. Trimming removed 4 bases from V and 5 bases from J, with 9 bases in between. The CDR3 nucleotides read TGTGCCAGCAGCTCCCGACCGGACAATGAGCAGTTCTTC. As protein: CASSSRPDNEQFF.

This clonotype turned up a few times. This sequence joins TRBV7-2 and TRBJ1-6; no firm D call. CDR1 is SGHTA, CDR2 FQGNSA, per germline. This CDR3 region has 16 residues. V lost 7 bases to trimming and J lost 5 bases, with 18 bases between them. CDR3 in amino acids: CASNLRAAADNSPLHF. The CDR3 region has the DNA TGTGCCAGCAACTTGCGGGCAGCCGCGGATAATTCACCCCTCCACTTT.

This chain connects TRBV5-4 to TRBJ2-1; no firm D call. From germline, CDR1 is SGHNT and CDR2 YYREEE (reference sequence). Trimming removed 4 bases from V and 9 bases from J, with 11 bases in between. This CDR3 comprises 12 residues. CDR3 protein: CASSTLASEQFF. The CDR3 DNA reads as TGTGCCAGCAGCACCTTAGCATCTGAGCAGTTCTTC.

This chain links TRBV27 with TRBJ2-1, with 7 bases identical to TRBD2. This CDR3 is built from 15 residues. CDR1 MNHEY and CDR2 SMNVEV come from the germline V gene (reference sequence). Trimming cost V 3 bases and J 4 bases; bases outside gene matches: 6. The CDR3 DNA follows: TGTGCCAGCAGTTTGGGGGGAGGGTTATACAATGAGCAGTTCTTC. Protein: CASSLGGGLYNEQFF.

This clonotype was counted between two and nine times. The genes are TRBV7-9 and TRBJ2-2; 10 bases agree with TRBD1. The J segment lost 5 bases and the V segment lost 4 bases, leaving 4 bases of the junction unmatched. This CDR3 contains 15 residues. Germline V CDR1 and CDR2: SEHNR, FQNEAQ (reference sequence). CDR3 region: CASSSRTGGTGELFF. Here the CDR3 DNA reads TGTGCCAGCAGCTCCCGGACAGGGGGAACCGGGGAGCTGTTTTTT. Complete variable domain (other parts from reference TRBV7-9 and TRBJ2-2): DTGVSQNPRHKITKRGQNVTFRCDPISEHNRLYWYRQTLGQGPEFLTYFQNEAQLEKSRLLSDRFSAERPKGSFSTLEIQRTEQGDSAMYLCASSSRTGGTGELFFGEGSRLTVL.